This is a list of T cell receptor beta chains from one sample in a study of blood T cells in healthy people across ages. TCRdb fed the 5' RACE reads into MiXCR, producing one record per CDR3 protein. The table records 1 million or so distinct CDR3 sequences, almost 25% of them present only once. A further study also used this sample, focusing on T cells of mothers and their children.

The sample taken for sequencing was blood. Receptors originate from a girl aged 2-10 years in good health. CDR3s include the opening cysteine and the closing phenylalanine or tryptophan. A D gene is named only where the DNA matches it firmly. Size is stated for part of the rows, as once, few or many counts, or as a class when the clone is expanded.

J gene: TRBJ1-2
V gene: TRBV29-1
D gene: -
clone size: -
CDR3 protein: CSVEREMGYTF
CDR3 DNA: TGCAGCGTTGAGAGAGAGATGGGCTACACCTTC

J gene: TRBJ2-7
V gene: TRBV15
D gene: TRBD1
clone size: few
CDR3 protein: CATSGGQYYEQYF
CDR3 DNA: TGTGCCACCAGCGGGGGACAGTACTACGAGCAGTACTTC

J gene: TRBJ2-1
V gene: TRBV3-1
D gene: -
clone size: few
CDR3 protein: CASSQDSLPNEQFF
CDR3 DNA: TGTGCCAGCAGCCAAGATTCCCTGCCAAATGAGCAGTTCTTC

J gene: TRBJ2-7
V gene: TRBV28
D gene: -
clone size: -
CDR3 protein: CASSLRQVYHEQYF
CDR3 DNA: TGTGCCAGCAGTCTGCGACAGGTGTACCACGAGCAGTACTTC

J gene: TRBJ1-4
V gene: TRBV7-9
D gene: -
clone size: -
CDR3 protein: CASSWYGATNEKLFF
CDR3 DNA: TGTGCCAGCAGCTGGTACGGCGCAACTAATGAAAAACTGTTTTTT

J gene: TRBJ2-3
V gene: TRBV7-2
D gene: -
clone size: -
CDR3 protein: CASSLRGTSDTQYF
CDR3 DNA: TGTGCCAGCAGCTTGAGGGGTACCTCAGATACGCAGTATTTT

J gene: TRBJ2-5
V gene: TRBV6-2/TRBV6-3
D gene: -
clone size: few
CDR3 protein: CASSYAETQHF
CDR3 DNA: TGTGCCAGCAGTTACGCGGAGACCCAGCACTTC

J gene: TRBJ1-2
V gene: TRBV20-1
D gene: -
clone size: few
CDR3 protein: CSARERANYGYTF
CDR3 DNA: TGCAGTGCTAGGGAGCGAGCTAACTATGGCTACACCTTC

J gene: TRBJ1-4
V gene: TRBV28
D gene: -
clone size: -
CDR3 protein: CASSPLIDTNEKLFF
CDR3 DNA: TGTGCCAGCAGTCCCCTCATTGACACTAATGAAAAACTGTTTTTT

J gene: TRBJ2-6
V gene: TRBV6-1
D gene: TRBD1
clone size: -
CDR3 protein: CASSRIQGAQTGANVLTF
CDR3 DNA: TGTGCCAGCAGTCGAATACAGGGGGCGCAAACTGGGGCCAACGTCCTGACTTTC

J gene: TRBJ2-1
V gene: TRBV29-1
D gene: TRBD2
clone size: few
CDR3 protein: CSVYVVEREGPDEQFF
CDR3 DNA: TGCAGCGTCTATGTTGTGGAGCGGGAGGGCCCGGATGAGCAGTTCTTC

J gene: TRBJ1-5
V gene: TRBV2
D gene: -
clone size: few
CDR3 protein: CASSEWSVQAGGQPQHF
CDR3 DNA: TGTGCCAGCAGTGAATGGTCGGTTCAAGCAGGTGGACAGCCCCAGCATTTT

J gene: TRBJ2-7
V gene: TRBV12-3/TRBV12-4
D gene: TRBD1
clone size: -
CDR3 protein: CASGDRYSYEQYF
CDR3 DNA: TGTGCCAGCGGGGACAGGTATTCCTACGAGCAGTACTTC

J gene: TRBJ2-1
V gene: TRBV4-1
D gene: TRBD2
clone size: -
CDR3 protein: CASSQSGLLAGDNEQFF
CDR3 DNA: TGCGCCAGCAGCCAATCGGGGCTGTTAGCGGGGGATAATGAGCAGTTCTTC

J gene: TRBJ1-1
V gene: TRBV29-1
D gene: -
clone size: few
CDR3 protein: CSAQGWGGLNTEAFF
CDR3 DNA: TGCAGCGCCCAGGGGTGGGGGGGTTTGAACACTGAAGCTTTCTTT

J gene: TRBJ1-6
V gene: TRBV12-3/TRBV12-4
D gene: -
clone size: -
CDR3 protein: CASRGGPNYSPHHF
CDR3 DNA: TGTGCCAGCAGAGGCGGGCCGAACTATTCACCCCACCACTTT

J gene: TRBJ1-2
V gene: TRBV7-3
D gene: TRBD1
clone size: -
CDR3 protein: CASSSLTGAVYGYTF
CDR3 DNA: TGTGCCAGCAGCTCCTTGACAGGGGCAGTATATGGCTACACCTTC

J gene: TRBJ2-7
V gene: TRBV29-1
D gene: -
clone size: -
CDR3 protein: CSVRGDGYEQYF
CDR3 DNA: TGCAGCGTCCGAGGGGACGGCTACGAGCAGTACTTC

J gene: TRBJ2-3
V gene: TRBV29-1
D gene: TRBD2
clone size: -
CDR3 protein: CSVGRFLGRTDTQYF
CDR3 DNA: TGCAGCGTTGGTCGTTTTCTCGGGAGGACAGATACGCAGTATTTT

J gene: TRBJ2-3
V gene: TRBV6-4
D gene: -
clone size: -
CDR3 protein: CASRETHGTDTQYF
CDR3 DNA: TGTGCCAGCAGAGAAACCCACGGGACAGATACGCAGTATTTT

J gene: TRBJ1-1
V gene: TRBV5-1
D gene: -
clone size: -
CDR3 protein: CASSLAGNPAEAFF
CDR3 DNA: TGCGCCAGCAGCTTAGCGGGGAATCCAGCTGAAGCTTTCTTT

J gene: TRBJ2-1
V gene: TRBV3-1
D gene: -
clone size: -
CDR3 protein: CASSQTGENEQFF
CDR3 DNA: TGTGCCAGCAGCCAAACTGGAGAAAATGAGCAGTTCTTC

J gene: TRBJ1-2
V gene: TRBV20-1
D gene: TRBD1
clone size: -
CDR3 protein: CSASRNTGEDLYGYTF
CDR3 DNA: TGCAGTGCTAGCCGTAATACAGGGGAGGACTTATATGGCTACACCTTC

J gene: TRBJ2-7
V gene: TRBV20-1
D gene: -
clone size: many
CDR3 protein: CSARDRVLGLTYEQYF
CDR3 DNA: TGCAGTGCTAGAGATCGGGTTTTGGGATTAACCTACGAGCAGTACTTC

J gene: TRBJ2-7
V gene: TRBV9
D gene: -
clone size: few
CDR3 protein: CASSGSGELEQYF
CDR3 DNA: TGTGCCAGCAGCGGGTCAGGGGAGCTCGAGCAGTACTTC

J gene: TRBJ2-7
V gene: TRBV12-3/TRBV12-4
D gene: TRBD2
clone size: few
CDR3 protein: CATASGVTYEQYF
CDR3 DNA: TGTGCCACCGCCAGCGGGGTCACCTACGAGCAGTACTTC

J gene: TRBJ2-3
V gene: TRBV7-9
D gene: -
clone size: few
CDR3 protein: CASRGGSIDTQYF
CDR3 DNA: TGTGCCAGCAGAGGGGGTAGCATCGATACGCAGTATTTT

J gene: TRBJ2-2
V gene: TRBV27
D gene: TRBD1
clone size: few
CDR3 protein: CASSPGTGYTGELFF
CDR3 DNA: TGTGCCAGCAGCCCCGGGACAGGGTACACCGGGGAGCTGTTTTTT

J gene: TRBJ1-1
V gene: TRBV6-5
D gene: -
clone size: -
CDR3 protein: CASSGDGHPFF
CDR3 DNA: TGTGCCAGCAGTGGCGACGGTCATCCTTTCTTT

J gene: TRBJ2-1
V gene: TRBV12-3/TRBV12-4
D gene: -
clone size: few
CDR3 protein: CASSFLGDYEQFF
CDR3 DNA: TGTGCCAGCAGTTTCCTCGGGGACTATGAGCAGTTCTTC

J gene: TRBJ2-3
V gene: TRBV24-1
D gene: -
clone size: few
CDR3 protein: CATSDFFEEQYF
CDR3 DNA: TGTGCCACCAGTGATTTTTTCGAAGAGCAGTATTTT

J gene: TRBJ2-2
V gene: TRBV29-1
D gene: TRBD1
clone size: few
CDR3 protein: CSVTGGRDTGELFF
CDR3 DNA: TGCAGCGTTACAGGGGGCAGGGACACCGGGGAGCTGTTTTTT

J gene: TRBJ1-5
V gene: TRBV7-2
D gene: -
clone size: -
CDR3 protein: CASSLEAVQPQHF
CDR3 DNA: TGTGCCAGCAGCTTAGAGGCGGTTCAGCCCCAGCATTTT

J gene: TRBJ1-2
V gene: TRBV20-1
D gene: -
clone size: many
CDR3 protein: CSASPSYGYTF
CDR3 DNA: TGCAGTGCTAGCCCGAGCTATGGCTACACCTTC

J gene: TRBJ2-7
V gene: TRBV28
D gene: -
clone size: few
CDR3 protein: CASSWSGSTFYEQYF
CDR3 DNA: TGCGCCAGCAGTTGGTCGGGTAGTACCTTCTACGAGCAGTACTTC